What follows are 19 T cell receptor beta chains derived from one specimen sequenced in a study of T cell responses to AZD1222 COVID-19 vaccine. Profiling relied on immunoSEQ multiplex PCR, and the TCRdb table lists in-frame clones only, not all of them. The sample lists roughly 130,000 clones, roughly nine tenths seen once, with around 3% in the top ten. The material was peripheral blood, obtained on day 0 of AZD1222 vaccination. Source of these receptors: an adult in good health.

This chain connects TRBV9 to TRBJ2-3; 7 nucleotides align to TRBD2. The trim removed 2 bases at V and 2 bases at J, leaving 2 bases unmatched. The CDR3 loop spans 14 amino acids. Germline CDR1 and CDR2: SGDLS and YYNGEE. The CDR3 coding sequence is TGTGCCAGCAGCGTGGGGGGGAACACAGATACGCAGTATTTT. Translated, it gives CASSVGGNTDTQYF.

The chain uses TRBV19 and TRBJ2-7; D is perhaps TRBD1 (5 bases). This CDR3 has 15 residues. From germline, CDR1 is LNHDA and CDR2 SQIVND (reference sequence). Trimming took 1 base from V and 4 from J, leaving 14 bases between them. The CDR3 loop reads CASSIGREPIYEQYF. Written as DNA, the CDR3 is TGTGCCAGTAGTATAGGCAGGGAACCCATTTACGAGCAGTACTTC.

The rearrangement uses TRBV29-1 and TRBJ2-2, with D unclear. V was clipped by 6 bases and J by 1 base, with 12 bases between them. CDR1 is SQVTM and CDR2 is ANQGSEA in the germline V gene. CDR3 length equals 14 residues. The CDR3 here is CSVPKAMNTGELFF. The CDR3 bases are TGCAGCGTCCCCAAAGCGATGAACACCGGGGAGCTGTTTTTT.

This clone was seen once. The J gene is TRBJ2-7, the V gene TRBV2; maybe TRBD2 (6 bases). Germline V gives CDR1 SNHLY, CDR2 FYNNEI. V lost 8 bases, J lost 5 bases, and 28 bases lay in between. The CDR3 length is 17 residues. CDR3 DNA sequence: TGTGCCAGCGGGGGGAATCGAGGGGCCCGGGTTTGGAACGAGCAGTACTTC. Translation gives CASGGNRGARVWNEQYF.

This clone was detected once. V usage is TRBV6-1 and J usage is TRBJ2-2, with 8 bases matching TRBD2. V shed 4 bases and J 2 bases; nucleotides not matched to a gene: 9. Germline V CDR1 and CDR2: MNHNS, SASEGT. CDR3 length: 17 residues. The CDR3: CASSVGLAGLNTGELFF. DNA for the CDR3: TGTGCCAGCAGTGTAGGGCTAGCGGGTTTAAACACCGGGGAGCTGTTTTTT.

The CDR3 nucleotides read TGCAGTGCTAGCAAGGGAGAGACCCAGTACTTC. The encoded protein is CSASKGETQYF. The chain joins TRBV20-1 to TRBJ2-5; D remains unclear. The CDR3 loop spans 11 amino acids. Trimming took off 3 bases at V and 4 bases at J, with 6 bases between the two ends. Germline values: CDR1 DFQATT, CDR2 SNEGSKA (reference sequence).

The chain links TRBV25-1 to TRBJ2-2; D may match TRBD1 or TRBD2 (6 bases each). The CDR3 has 16 residues. Germline loops: CDR1 MGHDK, CDR2 SYGVNS. V shed 0 bases and J shed 5 bases, with 13 bases lying between them. CDR3 loop: CASSEYGGPGTGELFF. Written as DNA, the CDR3 is TGTGCCAGCAGTGAATACGGGGGCCCAGGGACCGGGGAGCTGTTTTTT.

This clone appeared a single time. The rearrangement uses TRBV10-2 and TRBJ1-4; 8 bases are shared with TRBD1. The ends lost 0 bases at V and 7 bases at J; junction bases unmatched: 7. This CDR3 comprises 16 residues. Germline V CDR1 and CDR2: WSHSY, SAAADI. The CDR3 reads CASSESGTGGGEKLFF. CDR3 DNA sequence: TGCGCCAGCAGTGAGTCTGGGACAGGAGGTGGTGAAAAACTGTTTTTT.

Remarks on this clone: The sample carries other DNA sequences with the same CDR3. The V call is TRBV3-1 (or the pseudogene TRBV3-2), the J call TRBJ2-5, with TRBD1 identical over 7 bases. Germline loops: CDR1 LGHDT, CDR2 YNNKEL (reference sequence). CDR3 length: 14 amino acids. V was clipped by 6 bases and J by 1 base; unmatched bases: 5. The CDR3 DNA follows: TGTGCCAGCAGTTTACAGGGGCCCCAAGAGACCCAGTACTTC. It encodes CASSLQGPQETQYF.

The gene calls are TRBV28 and TRBJ2-7; no definite D call. Between the trimmed V and J ends, which lost 4 bases and 3 bases, there was a span of 10 bases. The CDR3 extends over 13 amino acids. Germline CDR1 and CDR2: MDHEN and SYDVKM. The CDR3 DNA follows: TGTGCCAGCAGTTCCTCAGGTTTCTACGAGCAGTACTTC. The encoded protein is CASSSSGFYEQYF.

The rearrangement joins TRBV6-5 to TRBJ1-5; TRBD1 matches at 7 bases. CDR1 MNHEY and CDR2 SVGAGI come from the germline V gene. This CDR3 comprises 13 residues. J gave up 6 bases and V 7 bases, and 6 bases lay outside the gene matches. The CDR3 region is CASNRQGGQPQHF. The DNA for the CDR3 is TGTGCCAGCAACCGACAGGGCGGTCAGCCCCAGCATTTT.

This clone appeared once. The chain joins TRBV19 to TRBJ1-2; tentatively, D is TRBD1 (5 bases). The CDR3 has 15 amino acids. V was pared by 4 bases and J by 3 bases, with 15 bases between. CDR1 is LNHDA and CDR2 is SQIVND in the germline V gene (reference sequence). CDR3 nucleotide sequence: TGTGCCAGTAGTACCCGACGCTCGGGGGACTATGGCTACACCTTC. It translates to CASSTRRSGDYGYTF. Combining the CDR3 with reference TRBV19 and TRBJ1-2 gives the whole variable domain DGGITQSPKYLFRKEGQNVTLSCEQNLNHDAMYWYRQDPGQGLRLIYYSQIVNDFQKGDIAEGYSVSREKKESFPLTVTSAQKNPTAFYLCASSTRRSGDYGYTFGSGTRLTVV.

The chain carries TRBV6-5 and TRBJ1-2; D is possibly TRBD1 (5 bases). Between the trimmed V and J ends, which lost 2 bases and 5 bases, there was a span of 15 bases. CDR1 and CDR2 (germline): MNHEY, SVGAGI. The CDR3 spans 15 residues. The CDR3 DNA sequence: TGTGCCAGCAGTTACGAAATAGGGACCGCTTATGGCTACACCTTC. This translates into CASSYEIGTAYGYTF.

The V gene is TRBV10-3, the J gene TRBJ2-7; 7 bases map to TRBD1. This CDR3 is built from 16 residues. Looked up from germline, CDR1 is ENHRY and CDR2 is SYGVKD. J was trimmed by 2 bases and V by 3 bases; bases with no gene match: 10. The CDR3 loop reads CAISDPGTARTYEQYF. In nucleotides, the CDR3 is TGTGCCATCAGTGACCCCGGGACAGCCCGCACCTACGAGCAGTACTTC.

The CDR3 nucleotides read TGTGCCAGCACCAAAAGAGGAGGGGAACAAGAGACCCAGTACTTC. This encodes CASTKRGGEQETQYF. The chain uses TRBV2 and TRBJ2-5, with D possibly TRBD2 on 6 matching bases. The CDR3 length is 15 residues. CDR1 is SNHLY, CDR2 FYNNEI, per germline. V lost 7 bases to trimming and J lost 2 bases, with 17 bases between them. Full variable domain (remainder filled in from reference TRBV2 and TRBJ2-5): EPEVTQTPSHQVTQMGQEVILRCVPISNHLYFYWYRQILGQKVEFLVSFYNNEISEKSEIFDDQFSVERPDGSNFTLKIRSTKLEDSAMYFCASTKRGGEQETQYFGPGTRLLVL.

This chain joins TRBV27 and TRBJ1-4; the D gene is possibly TRBD1 (5 bases). The V end was cut by 3 bases, the J end by 7 bases, with 12 bases between. This CDR3 contains 14 residues. Germline-derived CDR1 and CDR2 are MNHEY and SMNVEV (reference sequence). CDR3 sequence: CASSLMGDGEKLFF. CDR3 sequence (DNA): TGTGCCAGCAGTTTGATGGGGGACGGTGAAAAACTGTTTTTT.

This chain joins TRBV7-2 and TRBJ2-1; 10 bases map to TRBD2. This CDR3 has 15 amino acids. V was clipped by 5 bases and J by 5 bases; unmatched bases: 6. CDR1 SGHTA and CDR2 FQGNSA come from the germline V gene. The CDR3: CASSPRLAGNNEQFF. CDR3 coding DNA: TGTGCCAGCAGCCCCCGACTAGCGGGTAACAATGAGCAGTTCTTC.

This chain uses TRBV18 with TRBJ2-2; D might be TRBD1 (6 bases). This CDR3 has 16 residues. With 5 bases removed from V and 6 bases from J, the gap between germline ends came to 19 bases. CDR1 is KGHSH, CDR2 LQKENI, per germline. The CDR3 nucleotides are TGTGCCAGCTCAGTCCGGGACACCTCTTTGTCCGGGGAGCTGTTTTTT. It translates to CASSVRDTSLSGELFF. Combining the CDR3 with reference TRBV18 and TRBJ2-2 gives the whole variable domain NAGVMQNPRHLVRRRGQEARLRCSPMKGHSHVYWYRQLPEEGLKFMVYLQKENIIDESGMPKERFSAEFPKEGPSILRIQQVVRGDSAAYFCASSVRDTSLSGELFFGEGSRLTVL.

The gene calls are TRBV5-6 and TRBJ2-1; no firm D call. V lost 0 bases and J lost 8, with 12 bases in between. Per the germline V gene, CDR1 is SGHDT and CDR2 is YYEEEE. The CDR3 extends over 14 amino acids. CDR3 sequence: CASSLEAGWYEQFF. The CDR3 bases are TGTGCCAGCAGCTTGGAAGCAGGTTGGTATGAGCAGTTCTTC.